These 9 T cell receptor beta chains share one sample of origin, sequenced in a study of T cells in localized non-small cell lung cancer. Measured with immunoSEQ multiplex PCR; TCRdb has only the in-frame clones, and not every one. The sample has tens of thousands of clones, about four fifths seen once. The source was peripheral blood, collected before any cancer treatment. Source of these receptors: a female donor over 55 with stage I lung adenocarcinoma.

The chain uses TRBV7-2 and TRBJ2-5, with 11 bases identical to TRBD1. In germline, CDR1 is SGHTA, CDR2 FQGNSA. The CDR3 sequence is 15 residues long. The trim removed 4 bases at V and 9 bases at J, leaving 10 bases unmatched. The DNA for the CDR3 is TGTGCCAGCAGCTCGGCGTCGACGGGACAGGGGGCCCAGTACTTC. Its protein product is CASSSASTGQGAQYF.

V usage is TRBV6-4 and J usage is TRBJ2-2; D not resolved. Looked up from germline, CDR1 is MRHNA and CDR2 is SNTAGT. Between the trimmed V and J ends, which lost 0 bases and 5 bases, there was a span of 4 bases. The CDR3 runs to 13 residues. The CDR3 DNA is TGTGCCAGCAGTGACTCCGAAACCGGGGAGCTGTTTTTT. Residues: CASSDSETGELFF.

The chain recombines TRBV6-1 with TRBJ2-5; 7 bases fit TRBD2. The J call may be wrong; the DNA end is better matched by TRBJ2-7. The CDR3 is 16 residues long. In germline, CDR1 is MNHNS, CDR2 SASEGT. CDR3: CASSEDVLADIYEQYF. Here the CDR3 DNA reads TGTGCCAGCAGTGAAGACGTGCTAGCGGATATCTACGAGCAGTACTTC.

This clone appeared once. The rearrangement uses TRBV18 and TRBJ1-2; D gene uncertain. The CDR3 has 13 residues. V lost 3 bases, J lost 8 bases, and 13 bases lay in between. Germline V gene lookup returns CDR1 KGHSH and CDR2 LQKENI. CDR3 amino acids: CASSPLDGEGYTF. CDR3 DNA sequence: TGTGCCAGCTCACCGCTTGATGGAGAGGGCTACACCTTC.

The table lists this clone with a few counts. The chain uses TRBV7-8 and TRBJ2-5; perhaps D is TRBD1 or TRBD2 (5 bases each). The germline V gene has CDR1 SGHVS and CDR2 FQNEAQ. Trimming cost V 5 bases and J 5 bases, with 12 bases left between them. The CDR3 is 13 amino acids. CDR3: CASSIGTGETQYF. CDR3 coding DNA: TGTGCCAGCAGCATTGGGACGGGGGAGACCCAGTACTTC. The full variable domain, with the rest looked up from reference TRBV7-8 and TRBJ2-5, is GAGVSQSPRYKVAKRGQDVALRCDPISGHVSLFWYQQALGQGPEFLTYFQNEAQLDKSGLPSDRFFAERPEGSVSTLKIQRTQQEDSAVYLCASSIGTGETQYFGPGTRLLVL.

This clone showed up just once. The gene calls are TRBV6-1 and TRBJ2-7; TRBD1 agrees at 12 bases. Germline V gene data show CDR1 as MNHNS and CDR2 as SASEGT. With 2 bases clipped from V and 2 bases from J, the junction kept 13 bases outside the gene matches. The CDR3 length is 19 residues. The CDR3 loop reads CASSEQLGTGGARAYEQYF. CDR3 nucleotides: TGTGCCAGCAGTGAACAGTTGGGGACAGGGGGCGCCCGGGCCTACGAGCAGTACTTC.

This clone appeared once. The chain joins TRBV2 to TRBJ1-3; D uncertain. Germline-derived CDR1 and CDR2 are SNHLY and FYNNEI. With 7 bases removed from V and 0 bases from J, the gap between germline ends came to 10 bases. The CDR3 sequence is 14 residues long. Here the CDR3 reads CASNQDLSGNTIYF. In DNA, the CDR3 is TGTGCCAGCAACCAGGACCTCTCTGGAAACACCATATATTTT.

The V gene is TRBV4-1, the J gene TRBJ2-7; D assignment may be TRBD1 or TRBD2 (6 bases each). CDR1 and CDR2 (germline): MGHRA, YSYEKL. This CDR3 is 14 amino acids long. Between the trimmed V and J ends, which lost 2 bases and 2 bases, there was a span of 10 bases. The CDR3 loop is CASSQKGGAYEQYF. In DNA, the CDR3 is TGCGCCAGCAGCCAAAAGGGGGGAGCCTACGAGCAGTACTTC.

This clone was recorded a few times. The chain combines TRBV9 with TRBJ1-1; D ambiguous. Germline V gene lookup returns CDR1 SGDLS and CDR2 YYNGEE. Between the trimmed V and J ends, which lost 3 bases and 11 bases, there was a span of 20 bases. The CDR3 has 14 residues. The CDR3 nucleotides are TGTGCCAGCAGCGCCTCCACCGGGCCACCGCACGCTTTCTTT. It specifies CASSASTGPPHAFF.